A selection of T cell receptor beta chains follows, all from one sample in a study of vaccination effects on CD4 cells after COVID-19. These receptors' antigens are unknown. Clones were read by immunoSEQ multiplex PCR, and TCRdb kept only the in-frame ones, dropping some. There are around 30,000 clones in the sample; 55% to 75% occur only once, and around 27% lies in the top ten. Specimen: CD4+ T cells from PBMCs cultured with HCoV-229E spike peptides, collected before COVID-19 vaccination. Every receptor here comes from a human donor who received a COVID-19 vaccine. Both conserved end residues are part of each CDR3. The order of the fields is CDR3 length, V gene, clone size, J gene, D gene, CDR3 protein, CDR3 DNA. The D gene is left open where the match is weak. Some rows have no size entry. The others give once, few or many, or a class for an expanded clone.

>17|TRBV3-1/TRBV3-2|few|TRBJ1-5|NA
CASSQVPGFSSNQPQHF
TGTGCCAGCAGCCAAGTACCAGGGTTTTCTAGCAATCAGCCCCAGCATTTT
>13|TRBV27|NA|TRBJ2-3|NA
CASSLKGTDTQYF
TGTGCCAGCAGTTTAAAGGGAACAGATACGCAGTATTTT
>15|TRBV2|NA|TRBJ2-7|NA
CASSANPTASYEQYF
TGTGCCAGCAGCGCCAATCCGACAGCCTCCTACGAGCAGTACTTC
>14|TRBV18|NA|TRBJ2-1|NA
CASSDTFRGNEQFF
TGTGCCAGCTCAGACACCTTCCGGGGCAATGAGCAGTTCTTC
>15|TRBV6-2/TRBV6-3|NA|TRBJ1-2|NA
CASSRFDSTPYGYTF
TGTGCCAGCAGTCGGTTCGACTCAACGCCGTATGGCTACACCTTC
>14|TRBV5-1|few|TRBJ1-1|NA
CASRGDNTNTEAFF
TGCGCCAGCAGGGGGGATAACACGAACACTGAAGCTTTCTTT
>13|TRBV7-8|NA|TRBJ2-7|NA
CASSSRASAGQYF
TGTGCCAGCAGCAGCCGGGCCTCAGCAGGGCAGTACTTC
>14|TRBV2|NA|TRBJ1-5|NA
CASRQQSPEQPQHF
TGTGCCAGCAGGCAACAGAGCCCTGAGCAGCCCCAGCATTTT
>16|TRBV4-2|NA|TRBJ1-2|NA
CASSHEKPTGAYGYTF
TGTGCCAGCAGCCACGAGAAACCTACAGGAGCCTATGGCTACACCTTC
>13|TRBV29-1|NA|TRBJ2-2|NA
CSAREPRTGELFF
TGCAGCGCCCGGGAACCCCGAACCGGGGAGCTGTTTTTT
>14|TRBV28|NA|TRBJ1-5|TRBD1
CASRRQGSNQPQHF
TGTGCCAGCAGACGACAGGGGAGCAATCAGCCCCAGCATTTT
>11|TRBV10-3|NA|TRBJ1-2|NA
CAIGEGAGYTF
TGTGCCATCGGGGAGGGTGCTGGCTACACCTTC
>14|TRBV9|NA|TRBJ2-3|NA
CASSVHAGTDTQYF
TGTGCCAGCAGCGTCCACGCAGGCACAGATACGCAGTATTTT
>13|TRBV5-4|NA|TRBJ1-1|NA
CASSSLSVTEAFF
TGTGCCAGCAGTTCACTGTCAGTAACTGAAGCTTTCTTT
>15|TRBV5-1|NA|TRBJ1-1|NA
CASSLDPAMNTEAFF
TGCGCCAGCAGCTTGGATCCTGCCATGAACACTGAAGCTTTCTTT
>16|TRBV19|NA|TRBJ1-1|NA
CATRTGQGGGGTEAFF
TGTGCCACCAGAACCGGGCAGGGAGGCGGCGGCACTGAAGCTTTCTTT
>15|TRBV5-4|NA|TRBJ2-1|NA
CASSSRGRTYNEQFF
TGTGCCAGCAGCTCCAGGGGCCGGACCTACAATGAGCAGTTCTTC
>16|TRBV19|once|TRBJ2-3|NA
CASSIGRTLWADTQYF
TGTGCCAGTAGTATAGGCCGGACTCTATGGGCAGATACGCAGTATTTT
>14|TRBV20-1|once|TRBJ2-4|TRBD1
CSASGDRGFNIQYF
TGCAGTGCTAGTGGTGACAGGGGTTTTAACATTCAGTACTTC
>13|TRBV28|few|TRBJ1-5|NA
CASSKTSNQPQHF
TGTGCCAGCAGTAAGACAAGCAATCAGCCCCAGCATTTT
>14|TRBV19|NA|TRBJ2-3|TRBD2
CASSKRGDTDTQYF
TGTGCCAGTAGTAAGCGGGGGGACACAGATACGCAGTATTTT
>16|TRBV4-3|NA|TRBJ2-4|TRBD1
CASSPWGQGRENIQYF
TGCGCCAGCAGCCCTTGGGGACAGGGGAGGGAAAACATTCAGTACTTC
>14|TRBV28|NA|TRBJ2-7|NA
CASRKLGTSYEQYF
TGTGCCAGCCGGAAACTCGGGACTTCCTACGAGCAGTACTTC
>15|TRBV7-2|NA|TRBJ1-6|NA
CASSLVAGGNSPLHF
TGTGCCAGCAGCTTAGTGGCCGGGGGCAATTCACCCCTCCACTTT
>19|TRBV28|NA|TRBJ2-3|NA
CASSPLGSGRAASTDTQYF
TGTGCCAGCAGCCCCCTAGGGAGCGGTCGAGCGGCTAGCACAGATACGCAGTATTTT
>15|TRBV5-1|few|TRBJ1-2|NA
CASSLDLGRSYGYTF
TGCGCCAGCAGCTTGGACCTCGGACGGTCGTATGGCTACACCTTC
>14|TRBV29-1|few|TRBJ1-1|NA
CSARPGSTDTEAFF
TGCAGCGCCCGACCGGGGTCGACGGACACTGAAGCTTTCTTT
>16|TRBV6-1|NA|TRBJ1-1|NA
CASSAPSGRSNTEAFF
TGTGCCAGCAGTGCCCCCTCTGGGAGGTCCAACACTGAAGCTTTCTTT
>16|TRBV19|once|TRBJ2-5|NA
CASRGPRGREDETQYF
TGTGCCAGTAGGGGACCGAGGGGCCGCGAGGACGAGACCCAGTACTTC
>15|TRBV6-5|once|TRBJ2-2|TRBD2
CASSRGGINTGELFF
TGTGCCAGCAGTCGGGGGGGGATTAACACCGGGGAGCTGTTTTTT
>14|TRBV30|once|TRBJ1-4|TRBD1
CAWSAGTGNEKLFF
TGTGCCTGGAGCGCCGGGACAGGGAATGAAAAACTGTTTTTT
>15|TRBV27|few|TRBJ2-1|NA
CASTTGTDPRVEQFF
TGTGCCAGCACCACCGGGACGGACCCACGGGTTGAGCAGTTCTTC
>17|TRBV4-2|few|TRBJ1-3|NA
CASSQDVGGATGNTIYF
TGTGCCAGCAGCCAAGATGTGGGGGGGGCAACTGGAAACACCATATATTTT
>13|TRBV7-3|NA|TRBJ1-6|NA
CASSSGYNSPLHF
TGTGCCAGCAGCTCAGGGTATAATTCACCCCTCCACTTT
>16|TRBV5-4|NA|TRBJ2-3|NA
CASSPGGSGSTDTQYF
TGTGCCAGCAGCCCAGGGGGGTCGGGGAGCACAGATACGCAGTATTTT
>16|TRBV28|NA|TRBJ1-5|NA
CASSLLSPQGGQPQHF
TGTGCCAGCAGTCTACTTTCCCCTCAGGGTGGTCAGCCCCAGCATTTT
>20|TRBV27|once|TRBJ1-5|NA
CASSPFGGGGRLYSNQPQHF
TGTGCCAGCAGTCCCTTTGGAGGGGGGGGGCGCCTATATAGCAATCAGCCCCAGCATTTT
>20|TRBV19|NA|TRBJ1-5|TRBD1
CASSFRTGRYPSGSNQPQHF
TGTGCCAGTAGTTTTAGGACAGGGCGATACCCGTCGGGCAGCAATCAGCCCCAGCATTTT
>13|TRBV6-5|NA|TRBJ2-7|NA
CASSYQPSYEQYF
TGTGCCAGCAGCTACCAGCCCTCCTACGAGCAGTACTTC
>12|TRBV24-1|NA|TRBJ2-5|NA
CATSGTLETQYF
TGTGCCACCAGTGGGACCCTAGAGACCCAGTACTTC
>13|TRBV6-6|NA|TRBJ1-2|NA
CASSSNEGGGYTF
TGTGCCAGCAGTTCTAACGAGGGGGGGGGCTACACCTTC